This is a list of T cell receptor beta chains from one sample in a study of T cell responses to AZD1222 COVID-19 vaccine. Data came from immunoSEQ multiplex PCR; TCRdb stores just in-frame clones and leaves some out. In the table there are 150,000 or so clones, 88% of which are singletons. The sample here was peripheral blood, taken on day 0 of MenACWY control vaccination. Receptors originate from an adult in good health. CDR3s include the opening cysteine and the closing phenylalanine or tryptophan. The order of the fields is CDR3 DNA, CDR3 protein, J gene, D gene, clone size, V gene. A D gene is named only where the DNA matches it firmly. Clone size is given for some rows only: seen once, a few or many times, or a class if the clone is expanded.

TGTGCCAGCAGTATAGACAGGGGTTGGGAAAAACTGTTTTTT | CASSIDRGWEKLFF | TRBJ1-4 | TRBD1 | few | TRBV2
TGTGCCACCAGCAGGAGGGGTGCCGCCTACGAGCAGTACTTC | CATSRRGAAYEQYF | TRBJ2-7 | - | - | TRBV15
TGTGCCAGCACTAACCCGGGGGCAAGAACTGAAGCTTTCTTT | CASTNPGARTEAFF | TRBJ1-1 | - | - | TRBV6-5
TGTGCCAGCAGTTCGGGACAGGGAACCTACGAGCAGTACTTC | CASSSGQGTYEQYF | TRBJ2-7 | TRBD1 | once | TRBV28
TGTGCCTGGAGTGTCCTCCTGAACACTGAAGCTTTCTTT | CAWSVLLNTEAFF | TRBJ1-1 | - | - | TRBV30
TGCGCCAGCAGCTGGGGGAGGACTCTAAACACCGGGGAGCTGTTTTTT | CASSWGRTLNTGELFF | TRBJ2-2 | - | once | TRBV5-1
TGTGCCAGCAGACGGGACGGTGAAAAACTGTTTTTT | CASRRDGEKLFF | TRBJ1-4 | - | - | TRBV11-2
TGTGCCAGCAGCTTAGAATCGCTCGGGAGGAATAATGAGCAGTTCTTC | CASSLESLGRNNEQFF | TRBJ2-1 | TRBD2 | - | TRBV11-3
TGTGCCAGCAGTTACACAGAAGGGGAGGGCGTCTACAATCAGCCCCAGCATTTT | CASSYTEGEGVYNQPQHF | TRBJ1-5 | - | - | TRBV6-2/TRBV6-3
TGTGCCAGCAGTTTGTTGACGGGTTACGAGCAGTACTTC | CASSLLTGYEQYF | TRBJ2-7 | - | - | TRBV27
TGTGCCAGCAGCTTATTGGCCATGTCCGAAGCTTTCTTT | CASSLLAMSEAFF | TRBJ1-1 | - | - | TRBV7-9
TGTGCCAGCAGCCAGACAGGGGCCTATGGCTACACCTTC | CASSQTGAYGYTF | TRBJ1-2 | TRBD1 | - | TRBV3-1/TRBV3-2
TGTGCCAGCAGTTTCGGGGAGACAGATACGCAGTATTTT | CASSFGETDTQYF | TRBJ2-3 | - | - | TRBV7-2
TGTGCCTGGAGTGGAGAGAGAGGGACTGAAGCTTTCTTT | CAWSGERGTEAFF | TRBJ1-1 | - | - | TRBV30
TGTGCCAGCAGCCAAGGAGGGAGGGGGCAATCACCCCTCCACTTT | CASSQGGRGQSPLHF | TRBJ1-6 | TRBD1 | - | TRBV3-1/TRBV3-2
TGCGCCAGCAGCTCGCGGGACACCTGGAACACTGAAGCTTTCTTT | CASSSRDTWNTEAFF | TRBJ1-1 | - | - | TRBV4-3
TGTGCCAGCAGTTTTACAGGGATGGAGACCCAGTACTTC | CASSFTGMETQYF | TRBJ2-5 | - | - | TRBV6-6
TGCGCCAGCAGCCTACTGAATCCCACAGATACGCAGTATTTT | CASSLLNPTDTQYF | TRBJ2-3 | - | few | TRBV5-1
TGTGCCAGCAGTTTAGGAAACCCGGGACTAGCTTCCGAGCAGTACTTC | CASSLGNPGLASEQYF | TRBJ2-7 | TRBD2 | - | TRBV28
TGTGCCAGTAGTGTGGAGGGGGACACTGAAGCTTTCTTT | CASSVEGDTEAFF | TRBJ1-1 | - | once | TRBV19
TGTGCCACCAGTGATTTGGAAGGGGACCTCACAGATACGCAGTATTTT | CATSDLEGDLTDTQYF | TRBJ2-3 | - | - | TRBV24-1
TGTGCCAGCAGCTTAGATCTTCAGCGGGGTAATGAGCAGTTCTTC | CASSLDLQRGNEQFF | TRBJ2-1 | TRBD2 | once | TRBV7-2
TGTGCCAGCTCACCACTGATCCCGGAGGGCGGGGAGCTGTTTTTT | CASSPLIPEGGELFF | TRBJ2-2 | - | - | TRBV18
TGCAGCGCCATCGGGCAGGCCCGTACTGAAGCTTTCTTT | CSAIGQARTEAFF | TRBJ1-1 | - | many | TRBV29-1
TGTGCCAGCTCAGGGACAGGATCCTCCTATGGCTACACCTTC | CASSGTGSSYGYTF | TRBJ1-2 | TRBD1 | - | TRBV18
TGCGCCAGCAGCCAGGGACAGGGTAACGGTCCGCCCCAGCATTTT | CASSQGQGNGPPQHF | TRBJ1-5 | TRBD1 | - | TRBV4-1
TGTGCCACCAGGTTTACTATTTCCACAGATACGCAGTATTTT | CATRFTISTDTQYF | TRBJ2-3 | - | - | TRBV15